This T cell receptor (beta chain) came from a study of blood T cell repertoires in COVID-19. Overall study: Nucleic acid was either cDNA or gDNA, and it came from T cells, B-cell-depleted T cells, or PBMCs.

Participants were aged 18 to 89 years, lived in roughly 25 US areas, and enrolled virtually. For recovered donors of Cohort 3, there were two negative PCRs, clearance, or symptom resolution. The CDR3 has 16 residues. V was pared by 1 base and J by 9 bases, with 20 bases between. Germline CDR1 SGDLS, CDR2 YYNGEE. Per the study methods: Amplification with reference gene primers provided the estimates of nucleated cell counts. TCRdb's copy holds only in-frame clones and misses some; the assay was immunoSEQ multiplex PCR. V and J calls and clone size are given by that table; D and trimming were obtained from the DNA. The table includes under 200,000 clones, 88% detected once.

The chain employs TRBV9 and TRBJ2-1; possible D gene TRBD1, 6 bases. The sequencing sample was made of PBMCs or T cells enriched from blood (not recorded which). This TCR was recovered from a woman aged 50 to 65 who had recovered from COVID-19. CDR3 region: CASSVSGRGPSGEQFF. The CDR3 coding sequence is TGTGCCAGCAGCGTATCTGGCAGGGGCCCCTCAGGTGAGCAGTTCTTC.